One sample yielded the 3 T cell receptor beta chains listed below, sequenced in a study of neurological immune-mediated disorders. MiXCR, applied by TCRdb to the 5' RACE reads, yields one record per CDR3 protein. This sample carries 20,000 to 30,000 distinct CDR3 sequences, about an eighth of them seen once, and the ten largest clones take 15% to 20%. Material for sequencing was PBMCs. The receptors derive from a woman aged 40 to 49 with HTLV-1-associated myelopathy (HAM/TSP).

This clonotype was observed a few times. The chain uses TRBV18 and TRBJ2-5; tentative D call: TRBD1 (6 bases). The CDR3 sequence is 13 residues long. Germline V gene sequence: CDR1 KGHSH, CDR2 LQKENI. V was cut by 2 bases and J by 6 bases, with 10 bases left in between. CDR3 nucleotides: TGTGCCAGCTCACCATTACAGGGAAAGACCCAGTACTTC. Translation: CASSPLQGKTQYF.

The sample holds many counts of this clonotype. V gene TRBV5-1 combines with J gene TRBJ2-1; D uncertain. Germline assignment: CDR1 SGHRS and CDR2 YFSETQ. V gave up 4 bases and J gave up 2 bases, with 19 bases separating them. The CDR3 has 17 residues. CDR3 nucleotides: TGCGCCAGCAGCATGATACAACAGTATAATCCCTACAATGAGCAGTTCTTC. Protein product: CASSMIQQYNPYNEQFF.

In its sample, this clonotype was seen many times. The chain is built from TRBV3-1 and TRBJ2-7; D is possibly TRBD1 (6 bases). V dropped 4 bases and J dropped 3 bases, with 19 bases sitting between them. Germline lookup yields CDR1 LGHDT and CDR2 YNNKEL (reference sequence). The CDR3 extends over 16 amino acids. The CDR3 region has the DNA TGTGCCAGCAGCCTCTCCGGGCAGGGGACCTTCTACGAGCAGTACTTC. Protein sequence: CASSLSGQGTFYEQYF.